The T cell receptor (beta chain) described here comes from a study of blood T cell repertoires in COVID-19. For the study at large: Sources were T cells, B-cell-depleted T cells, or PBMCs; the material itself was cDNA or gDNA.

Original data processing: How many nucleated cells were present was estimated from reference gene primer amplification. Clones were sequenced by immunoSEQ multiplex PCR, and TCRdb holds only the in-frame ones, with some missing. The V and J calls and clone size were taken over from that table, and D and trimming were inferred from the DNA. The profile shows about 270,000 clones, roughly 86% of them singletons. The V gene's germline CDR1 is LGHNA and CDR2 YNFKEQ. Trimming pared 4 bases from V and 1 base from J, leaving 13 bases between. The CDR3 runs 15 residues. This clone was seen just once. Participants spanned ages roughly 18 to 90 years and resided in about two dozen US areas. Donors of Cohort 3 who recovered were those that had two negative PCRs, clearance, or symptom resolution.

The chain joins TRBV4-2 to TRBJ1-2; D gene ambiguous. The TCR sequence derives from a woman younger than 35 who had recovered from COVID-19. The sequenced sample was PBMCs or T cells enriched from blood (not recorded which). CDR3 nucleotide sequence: TGTGCCAGCAGCCTTTTTGCGGGGAATAACTATGGCTACACCTTC. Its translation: CASSLFAGNNYGYTF.